The 20 T cell receptor beta chains below were found in one sample sequenced in a study of blood T cells in healthy people across ages. Primers used in a second PCR of about 7 to 12 cycles were a sample-barcoded 5' primer and a J-beta primer mix. TCRdb itself ran the 5' RACE reads through MiXCR, one entry per CDR3 protein. The table includes around 1.1 million distinct CDR3 sequences, less than 45% detected once. The specimen sequenced was blood. The source of these receptors is a man aged 18-30 years in good health.

This clonotype was counted between two and nine times. The V and J genes are TRBV20-1 and TRBJ2-1; 12 bases line up with TRBD2. Germline trimming cut 4 bases from V and 7 bases from J; bases unmatched to any gene: 11. CDR1 DFQATT and CDR2 SNEGSKA come from the germline V gene (reference sequence). This CDR3 has 16 amino acids. The CDR3 here is CSAKPTSGGLWNEQFF. The CDR3 DNA reads as TGCAGTGCTAAACCAACTAGCGGGGGGCTCTGGAATGAGCAGTTCTTC.

This clonotype was detected only a few times. V gene TRBV7-2 combines with J gene TRBJ1-2, with 9 bases aligning to TRBD1. The CDR3 totals 17 residues. Looked up from germline, CDR1 is SGHTA and CDR2 is FQGNSA. V gave up 5 bases and J gave up 5 bases; unmatched junction bases: 15. Here the CDR3 DNA reads TGTGCCAGCAGCCCACGTCCCGGGACAGGGTCGGGTTATGGCTACACCTTC. The encoded protein is CASSPRPGTGSGYGYTF.

V is TRBV6-6 and J is TRBJ1-5, with TRBD1 matching over 8 bases. The germline V gene has CDR1 MNHNY and CDR2 SVGAGI (reference sequence). CDR3 size: 14 residues. The ends lost 7 bases at V and 1 base at J; junction bases unmatched: 3. In DNA, the CDR3 is TGTGCCAGCACTAGACAGGGGAGCAATCAGCCCCAGCATTTT. Residues: CASTRQGSNQPQHF.

This chain connects TRBV12-3 or TRBV12-4 to TRBJ1-6; D uncertain. V lost 8 bases, J lost 10 bases, and 12 bases lay in between. The CDR3 runs 12 residues. This CDR3 is CASGSGKSPLHF. CDR3 in DNA: TGTGCCAGCGGTTCGGGTAAGTCACCCCTCCACTTT.

This rearrangement joins TRBV4-1 to TRBJ1-1, with D possibly matching TRBD1 (5 bases). V shed 3 bases and J shed 4 bases, with 12 bases lying between them. The CDR3 is 14 residues long. From germline, CDR1 is MGHRA and CDR2 YSYEKL. The CDR3: CASSHARGGTEAFF. CDR3 bases: TGCGCCAGCAGCCATGCTCGGGGGGGCACTGAAGCTTTCTTT.

The chain has TRBV4-3 and TRBJ1-1; D may be TRBD1 (5 bases). The V gene lost 0 bases and the J gene lost 1 base, with 18 bases spanning the gap. Germline CDR1 LGHNA, CDR2 YSLEER. This CDR3 has 18 amino acids. The CDR3 protein is CASSQEISDRGWNTEAFF. DNA for the CDR3: TGCGCCAGCAGCCAAGAGATCTCCGATCGGGGCTGGAACACTGAAGCTTTCTTT.

This clonotype was found a few times. The V and J genes are TRBV27 and TRBJ2-7, with a weak D call TRBD1 (6 bases). The V gene lost 5 bases and the J gene lost 4 bases, with 21 bases spanning the gap. The CDR3 has 16 residues. Germline lookup yields CDR1 MNHEY and CDR2 SMNVEV (reference sequence). The CDR3, as DNA: TGTGCCAGCAGTCTTCTGGGACACCAAGCAAGGTACGAGCAGTACTTC. Protein sequence: CASSLLGHQARYEQYF.

The chain has TRBV20-1 and TRBJ1-5; D is uncertain. V was pared by 2 bases and J by 6 bases, with 14 bases between. Germline V gene sequence: CDR1 DFQATT, CDR2 SNEGSKA (reference sequence). This CDR3 region has 14 residues. Here the CDR3 reads CSARRGGDTQPQHF. The CDR3 nucleotides read TGCAGTGCTAGACGGGGAGGTGATACTCAGCCCCAGCATTTT.

The chain combines TRBV27 with TRBJ2-1; D may match TRBD1 or TRBD2 (5 bases each). This CDR3 comprises 18 residues. Between the trimmed V and J ends, which lost 2 bases and 3 bases, there was a span of 20 bases. Per the germline V gene, CDR1 is MNHEY and CDR2 is SMNVEV (reference sequence). Written as DNA, the CDR3 is TGTGCCAGCAGTTTAAATCCAAGTGGGGGATGGGGCTACAATGAGCAGTTCTTC. Its protein is CASSLNPSGGWGYNEQFF.

This clonotype occurred a few times. This chain connects TRBV12-3 or TRBV12-4 to TRBJ2-5, with D hard to call. The germline V and J ends were trimmed by 6 bases and 1 base, with 9 bases remaining between them. The CDR3 consists of 13 residues. CDR3 loop: CASRARSQETQYF. CDR3 sequence (DNA): TGTGCCAGCAGGGCCCGATCCCAAGAGACCCAGTACTTC.

The V call is TRBV27, the J call TRBJ1-6, with a weak D call TRBD1 (5 bases). This CDR3 contains 16 residues. The V and J ends lost 3 bases and 2 bases respectively, with 11 bases between them. The germline V gene encodes CDR1 MNHEY and CDR2 SMNVEV (reference sequence). The CDR3 nucleotides are TGTGCCAGCAGTTTTGGGGCCGCAGCCTATAATTCACCCCTCCACTTT. Translation: CASSFGAAAYNSPLHF.

The rearrangement uses TRBV12-3 or TRBV12-4 and TRBJ1-4; D uncertain. CDR3 length equals 13 residues. The germline V and J ends were trimmed by 6 bases and 5 bases, with 10 bases remaining between them. CDR3 nucleotides: TGTGCCAGCAGATCAGGCCTAAATGAAAAACTGTTTTTT. Amino acids: CASRSGLNEKLFF.

This chain links TRBV4-2 with TRBJ2-2; D call uncertain. Trimming took off 1 base at V and 2 bases at J, with 8 bases between the two ends. CDR1 and CDR2 from the germline V gene are LGHNA and YNFKEQ. The CDR3 runs to 15 residues. The CDR3 nucleotides are TGTGCCAGCAGCCAAGTCAAGGGTAACACCGGGGAGCTGTTTTTT. Protein: CASSQVKGNTGELFF.

The CDR3 here is CASSGGAGIGETQYF. The CDR3, as DNA: TGTGCCAGCAGTGGCGGGGCAGGTATTGGGGAGACCCAGTACTTC. J is TRBJ2-5 and V is TRBV12-3 or TRBV12-4; maybe TRBD2 (6 bases). The V end was cut by 5 bases, the J end by 5 bases, with 18 bases between. This CDR3 spans 15 amino acids.

This clonotype was seen more than once but under ten times. The DNA for the CDR3 is TGTGCCAGCAGCGTAGAAGTCAGCAATGAGCAGTTCTTC. This sequence encodes CASSVEVSNEQFF. The J gene is TRBJ2-1, the V gene TRBV13; no firm D call. The V and J ends lost 5 bases and 6 bases respectively, with 11 bases between them. The length of the CDR3 is 13 residues. CDR1 and CDR2 from the germline V gene are PRHDT and FYEKMQ (reference sequence).

The CDR3 reads CASSIGSGYNTEAFF. The CDR3 bases are TGTGCCAGCAGCATAGGAAGCGGCTATAACACTGAAGCTTTCTTT. This chain links TRBV12-3 or TRBV12-4 with TRBJ1-1; unclear D gene. The CDR3 loop spans 15 amino acids. The germline V and J ends were trimmed by 6 bases and 2 bases, with 16 bases remaining between them.

About this clonotype itself: At one of its ends the junction is not consistent with the germline gene, which may arise from a read error. The V gene is TRBV12-3 or TRBV12-4, the J gene TRBJ1-1; the D gene is possibly TRBD1 (6 bases). This CDR3 is 14 amino acids long. Here the CDR3 reads CASSPRGGGTEVFF. CDR3 nucleotide sequence: TGTGCCAGCAGTCCCAGGGGAGGAGGGACTGAAGTTTTCTTT.

J is TRBJ2-3 and V is TRBV7-9, with a tentative D call TRBD1 (5 bases). The CDR3 has 15 residues. Trimming pared 1 base from V and 3 bases from J, leaving 11 bases between. CDR1 and CDR2 (germline): SEHNR, FQNEAQ (reference sequence). CDR3 nucleotides: TGTGCCAGCAGCTTAGAATCTAGGGGAACAGATACGCAGTATTTT. This sequence encodes CASSLESRGTDTQYF.

The chain recombines TRBV2 with TRBJ2-1; the match to TRBD2 covers 9 bases. The CDR3 contains 14 residues. Germline lookup yields CDR1 SNHLY and CDR2 FYNNEI. V was clipped by 6 bases and J by 5 bases; unmatched bases: 5. The CDR3 is CASRLAGANNEQFF. CDR3 DNA sequence: TGTGCCAGCAGGTTAGCGGGGGCAAACAATGAGCAGTTCTTC.

The chain employs TRBV10-3 and TRBJ1-2, with no clear D. CDR3 length equals 11 residues. V lost 4 bases and J lost 10, with 10 bases in between. Germline V lookup: CDR1 ENHRY, CDR2 SYGVKD. This CDR3 is CAISGDPDYTF. Written as DNA, the CDR3 is TGTGCCATCAGTGGAGATCCGGACTACACCTTC.